A selection of T cell receptor beta chains follows, all from one sample in a study of blood T cells in healthy people across ages. TCRdb recomputed calls from the 5' RACE reads with MiXCR, one row per CDR3 protein. The sample yields about 730,000 distinct CDR3 sequences, roughly 43% seen once. Sequencing input: blood. Receptors were obtained from a woman aged 55-69 years in good health. The CDR3 runs from the conserved cysteine through the conserved F or W. A D gene is named only where the DNA matches it firmly. Rows give clone size only sometimes, using once, few, many, or a class for an expanded clone.

J gene: TRBJ1-1; D gene: .; V gene: TRBV5-1; clone size: .; CDR3 protein: CASSLVGPAEAFF; CDR3 DNA: TGCGCCAGCAGCTTGGTGGGCCCCGCTGAAGCTTTCTTT
J gene: TRBJ2-7; D gene: .; V gene: TRBV7-9; clone size: few; CDR3 protein: CASSSNRDIPYEQYF; CDR3 DNA: TGTGCCAGCAGCTCAAACCGGGACATTCCGTACGAGCAGTACTTC
J gene: TRBJ2-1; D gene: TRBD2; V gene: TRBV7-7; clone size: many; CDR3 protein: CASSLGLAGAEQFF; CDR3 DNA: TGTGCCAGCAGCTTAGGACTAGCGGGAGCCGAGCAGTTCTTC
J gene: TRBJ2-1; D gene: .; V gene: TRBV2; clone size: .; CDR3 protein: CASRDWTQQFF; CDR3 DNA: TGTGCCAGCAGGGACTGGACTCAGCAGTTCTTC
J gene: TRBJ2-4; D gene: .; V gene: TRBV6-2/TRBV6-3; clone size: few; CDR3 protein: CASMGVTLAKNIQYF; CDR3 DNA: TGTGCCAGCATGGGGGTCACCCTAGCCAAAAACATTCAGTACTTC
J gene: TRBJ2-1; D gene: TRBD2; V gene: TRBV20-1; clone size: .; CDR3 protein: CRASGLAGGEQFF; CDR3 DNA: TGCAGAGCTTCGGGACTAGCGGGGGGTGAGCAGTTCTTC
J gene: TRBJ1-2; D gene: .; V gene: TRBV7-6; clone size: few; CDR3 protein: CASSLDSVTENYGYTF; CDR3 DNA: TGTGCCAGCAGCTTAGATTCGGTGACAGAAAACTATGGCTACACCTTC
J gene: TRBJ1-5; D gene: .; V gene: TRBV6-6; clone size: .; CDR3 protein: CASRTTGGGNQPQHF; CDR3 DNA: TGTGCCAGCAGGACGACGGGGGGTGGCAATCAGCCCCAGCATTTT
J gene: TRBJ1-1; D gene: .; V gene: TRBV27; clone size: .; CDR3 protein: CASSPNPHQGEAFF; CDR3 DNA: TGTGCCAGCAGTCCCAACCCCCATCAGGGTGAAGCTTTCTTT
J gene: TRBJ2-1; D gene: .; V gene: TRBV10-3; clone size: few; CDR3 protein: CAIRAEIINEQFF; CDR3 DNA: TGTGCCATCAGGGCGGAAATTATAAATGAGCAGTTCTTC
J gene: TRBJ2-7; D gene: .; V gene: TRBV27; clone size: few; CDR3 protein: CASSTAHEQYF; CDR3 DNA: TGTGCCAGCAGTACCGCCCACGAGCAGTACTTC
J gene: TRBJ2-7; D gene: TRBD2; V gene: TRBV27; clone size: .; CDR3 protein: CASSIPGLAGYNEQYF; CDR3 DNA: TGTGCCAGCAGTATTCCGGGACTAGCGGGATACAATGAGCAGTACTTC
J gene: TRBJ2-5; D gene: TRBD2; V gene: TRBV6-2/TRBV6-3; clone size: few; CDR3 protein: CASRPSTGGGETQYF; CDR3 DNA: TGTGCCAGCAGGCCCTCGACTGGCGGGGGAGAGACCCAGTACTTC
J gene: TRBJ2-1; D gene: TRBD1; V gene: TRBV3-1; clone size: .; CDR3 protein: CASRLNRGSYNEQFF; CDR3 DNA: TGTGCCAGCCGATTGAACAGGGGGTCCTACAATGAGCAGTTCTTC
J gene: TRBJ1-6; D gene: TRBD1; V gene: TRBV27; clone size: .; CDR3 protein: CASRGTANSPLHF; CDR3 DNA: TGTGCCAGCAGGGGGACAGCTAATTCACCCCTCCACTTT
J gene: TRBJ2-5; D gene: .; V gene: TRBV20-1; clone size: .; CDR3 protein: CSARDGSVGRAKTQYF; CDR3 DNA: TGCAGTGCTAGAGATGGGTCCGTAGGTCGGGCGAAGACCCAGTACTTC
J gene: TRBJ2-7; D gene: TRBD1; V gene: TRBV10-3; clone size: many; CDR3 protein: CAISESGDRGLYEQYF; CDR3 DNA: TGTGCCATCAGTGAGTCGGGGGACAGGGGGCTTTACGAGCAGTACTTC
J gene: TRBJ2-2; D gene: TRBD1; V gene: TRBV29-1; clone size: .; CDR3 protein: CSVEDLGQGGTGELFF; CDR3 DNA: TGCAGCGTTGAAGATCTTGGACAGGGTGGGACCGGGGAGCTGTTTTTT
J gene: TRBJ1-5; D gene: .; V gene: TRBV9; clone size: .; CDR3 protein: CASRKDHKLYNQPQHF; CDR3 DNA: TGTGCCAGCAGAAAAGATCACAAGCTTTACAATCAGCCCCAGCATTTT
J gene: TRBJ2-5; D gene: .; V gene: TRBV7-2; clone size: .; CDR3 protein: CASSLERGVGETQYF; CDR3 DNA: TGTGCCAGCAGCTTAGAAAGGGGAGTCGGAGAGACCCAGTACTTC
J gene: TRBJ1-6; D gene: TRBD1; V gene: TRBV10-3; clone size: few; CDR3 protein: CAISERTGGDSPLHF; CDR3 DNA: TGTGCCATCAGTGAGCGGACAGGGGGCGATTCACCCCTCCACTTT
J gene: TRBJ2-2; D gene: TRBD2; V gene: TRBV7-3; clone size: few; CDR3 protein: CASSLTGGELAGPISGELFF; CDR3 DNA: TGTGCCAGTAGCTTAACGGGGGGCGAACTAGCGGGACCGATATCCGGGGAGCTGTTTTTT
J gene: TRBJ1-2; D gene: .; V gene: TRBV9; clone size: few; CDR3 protein: CASSVVEGVKGYTF; CDR3 DNA: TGTGCCAGCAGCGTAGTTGAGGGGGTCAAGGGCTACACCTTC
J gene: TRBJ2-3; D gene: .; V gene: TRBV3-1; clone size: .; CDR3 protein: CASSQEWPSTDTQYF; CDR3 DNA: TGTGCCAGCAGCCAAGAATGGCCCAGCACAGATACGCAGTATTTT
J gene: TRBJ2-1; D gene: .; V gene: TRBV6-5; clone size: few; CDR3 protein: CASTPGGGPRNEQFF; CDR3 DNA: TGTGCCAGCACTCCAGGGGGAGGGCCTCGGAATGAGCAGTTCTTC
J gene: TRBJ2-5; D gene: .; V gene: TRBV25-1; clone size: .; CDR3 protein: CASKGGPGSEQYF; CDR3 DNA: TGTGCCAGCAAAGGAGGCCCCGGGTCTGAGCAGTACTTC
J gene: TRBJ2-3; D gene: .; V gene: TRBV12-3/TRBV12-4; clone size: .; CDR3 protein: CASSSLQGKDTQYF; CDR3 DNA: TGTGCCAGCAGTTCCCTCCAGGGGAAAGATACGCAGTATTTT
J gene: TRBJ2-1; D gene: TRBD2; V gene: TRBV29-1; clone size: once; CDR3 protein: CSGGLAANSEQFF; CDR3 DNA: TGCAGCGGAGGACTAGCGGCGAACAGTGAGCAGTTCTTC
J gene: TRBJ1-2; D gene: .; V gene: TRBV6-5; clone size: .; CDR3 protein: CVSRATDSSTGGYTF; CDR3 DNA: TGTGTCAGCAGAGCAACTGACTCCAGCACGGGCGGCTACACCTTC
J gene: TRBJ2-1; D gene: .; V gene: TRBV20-1; clone size: .; CDR3 protein: CSAGSVGEQFF; CDR3 DNA: TGCAGTGCTGGTAGCGTGGGTGAGCAGTTCTTC
J gene: TRBJ2-6; D gene: .; V gene: TRBV6-2/TRBV6-3; clone size: .; CDR3 protein: CASSYSIVPPKGANVLTF; CDR3 DNA: TGTGCCAGCAGTTACTCGATCGTCCCCCCTAAAGGGGCCAACGTCCTGACTTTC
J gene: TRBJ2-1; D gene: .; V gene: TRBV29-1; clone size: many; CDR3 protein: CSVEDPGRSTPYNEQFF; CDR3 DNA: TGCAGCGTTGAAGATCCGGGACGGAGCACCCCCTACAATGAGCAGTTCTTC
J gene: TRBJ2-3; D gene: .; V gene: TRBV20-1; clone size: .; CDR3 protein: CSSSSSWAGDTQYF; CDR3 DNA: TGCAGCAGTAGCAGTAGCTGGGCTGGGGATACGCAGTATTTT
J gene: TRBJ2-5; D gene: TRBD2; V gene: TRBV15; clone size: .; CDR3 protein: CATSRVDGRLTYNEQYF; CDR3 DNA: TGTGCCACCAGCCGGGTTGACGGGAGGCTAACCTACAATGAGCAGTACTTC
J gene: TRBJ1-5; D gene: .; V gene: TRBV4-3; clone size: .; CDR3 protein: CASSQVGQGPQHF; CDR3 DNA: TGCGCCAGCAGCCAAGTGGGACAAGGGCCCCAGCATTTT
J gene: TRBJ1-4; D gene: TRBD1; V gene: TRBV7-9; clone size: .; CDR3 protein: CASSFRQGANEKLFF; CDR3 DNA: TGTGCCAGCAGCTTTCGACAGGGTGCTAATGAAAAACTGTTTTTT
J gene: TRBJ2-7; D gene: TRBD1; V gene: TRBV5-1; clone size: .; CDR3 protein: CASSEPGTGATRVYF; CDR3 DNA: TGCGCCAGCAGCGAGCCCGGGACAGGGGCCACCCGGGTGTACTTC
J gene: TRBJ1-1; D gene: .; V gene: TRBV10-3; clone size: .; CDR3 protein: CAISPGWDTNTEAFF; CDR3 DNA: TGTGCCATCAGTCCCGGGTGGGACACGAACACTGAAGCTTTCTTT
J gene: TRBJ2-1; D gene: .; V gene: TRBV5-1; clone size: many; CDR3 protein: CASSPQVSSYNEQFF; CDR3 DNA: TGCGCCAGCAGCCCACAGGTTAGCTCCTACAATGAGCAGTTCTTC
J gene: TRBJ2-3; D gene: .; V gene: TRBV29-1; clone size: .; CDR3 protein: CSADRPGVDTQYF; CDR3 DNA: TGCAGCGCCGATCGACCAGGGGTTGATACGCAGTATTTT
J gene: TRBJ1-1; D gene: .; V gene: TRBV5-6; clone size: .; CDR3 protein: CTSSFLKGDTEAFF; CDR3 DNA: TGTACCAGCAGCTTCTTGAAGGGTGACACTGAAGCTTTCTTT
J gene: TRBJ2-5; D gene: .; V gene: TRBV5-1; clone size: .; CDR3 protein: CASSLWGSDSRETQYF; CDR3 DNA: TGCGCCAGCAGCTTGTGGGGCTCGGACAGTCGAGAGACCCAGTACTTC
J gene: TRBJ2-7; D gene: .; V gene: TRBV3-1; clone size: .; CDR3 protein: CASSEIQGDPYEQYF; CDR3 DNA: TGTGCCAGCAGCGAAATACAGGGAGACCCCTACGAGCAGTACTTC
J gene: TRBJ2-3; D gene: .; V gene: TRBV7-9; clone size: few; CDR3 protein: CASLRRGSTDTQYF; CDR3 DNA: TGTGCCAGCCTCCGACGGGGGAGCACAGATACGCAGTATTTT
J gene: TRBJ1-1; D gene: .; V gene: TRBV5-1; clone size: .; CDR3 protein: CASSGTQGVNTEAFF; CDR3 DNA: TGCGCCAGCAGCGGGACACAGGGAGTGAACACTGAAGCTTTCTTT
J gene: TRBJ1-2; D gene: TRBD1; V gene: TRBV7-9; clone size: .; CDR3 protein: CASTGQGTGNYGYTF; CDR3 DNA: TGTGCCAGCACTGGACAGGGAACAGGAAACTATGGCTACACCTTC
J gene: TRBJ2-5; D gene: .; V gene: TRBV20-1; clone size: .; CDR3 protein: CSAYAASLQETQYF; CDR3 DNA: TGCAGTGCTTACGCGGCCAGCCTCCAAGAGACCCAGTACTTC
J gene: TRBJ2-4; D gene: .; V gene: TRBV30; clone size: .; CDR3 protein: CAWSATAAKNIQYF; CDR3 DNA: TGTGCCTGGAGTGCGACTGCCGCCAAAAACATTCAGTACTTC
J gene: TRBJ2-5; D gene: TRBD2; V gene: TRBV29-1; clone size: .; CDR3 protein: CSVEVPLAGYQETQYF; CDR3 DNA: TGCAGCGTTGAAGTCCCCCTAGCGGGGTACCAAGAGACCCAGTACTTC
J gene: TRBJ2-1; D gene: TRBD1; V gene: TRBV5-1; clone size: few; CDR3 protein: CASSFVGQGEHNEQFF; CDR3 DNA: TGCGCCAGCAGCTTCGTCGGACAGGGGGAACACAATGAGCAGTTCTTC
J gene: TRBJ2-5; D gene: .; V gene: TRBV11-2; clone size: many; CDR3 protein: CASSAKGRETQYF; CDR3 DNA: TGTGCCAGCAGCGCAAAGGGAAGGGAGACCCAGTACTTC
J gene: TRBJ2-1; D gene: .; V gene: TRBV6-1; clone size: .; CDR3 protein: CATEPGQGYNEQFF; CDR3 DNA: TGTGCCACTGAACCAGGGCAGGGCTACAATGAGCAGTTCTTC
J gene: TRBJ2-1; D gene: TRBD2; V gene: TRBV15; clone size: .; CDR3 protein: CATSRRLSAGAIAEQFF; CDR3 DNA: TGTGCCACCAGCAGACGATTATCGGCGGGAGCCATCGCCGAGCAGTTCTTC
J gene: TRBJ1-5; D gene: .; V gene: TRBV7-2; clone size: .; CDR3 protein: CASSFLALQPQHF; CDR3 DNA: TGTGCCAGCAGCTTCCTTGCTTTGCAGCCCCAGCATTTT
J gene: TRBJ2-5; D gene: TRBD2; V gene: TRBV20-1; clone size: .; CDR3 protein: CGARDPASGRAREQYF; CDR3 DNA: TGCGGTGCTAGAGATCCGGCTAGCGGGAGGGCCAGGGAGCAGTACTTC